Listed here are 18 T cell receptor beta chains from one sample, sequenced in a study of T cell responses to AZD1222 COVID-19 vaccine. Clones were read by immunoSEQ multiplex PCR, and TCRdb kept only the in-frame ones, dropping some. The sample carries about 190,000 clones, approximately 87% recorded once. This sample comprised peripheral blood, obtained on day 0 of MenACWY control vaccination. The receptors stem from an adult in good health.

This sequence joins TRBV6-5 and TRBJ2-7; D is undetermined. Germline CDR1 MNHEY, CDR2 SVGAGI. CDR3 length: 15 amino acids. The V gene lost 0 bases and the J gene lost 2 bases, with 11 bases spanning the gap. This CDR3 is CASSYSLGPTYEQYF. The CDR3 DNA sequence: TGTGCCAGCAGTTACTCGCTTGGACCGACCTACGAGCAGTACTTC.

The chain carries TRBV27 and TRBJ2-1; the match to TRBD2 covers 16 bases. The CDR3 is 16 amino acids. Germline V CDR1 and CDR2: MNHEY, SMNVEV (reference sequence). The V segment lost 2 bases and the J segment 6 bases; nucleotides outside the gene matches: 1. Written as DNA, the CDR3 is TGTGCCAGCAGTTTAGGGACTAGCGGGGGGGGCAATGAGCAGTTCTTC. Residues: CASSLGTSGGGNEQFF.

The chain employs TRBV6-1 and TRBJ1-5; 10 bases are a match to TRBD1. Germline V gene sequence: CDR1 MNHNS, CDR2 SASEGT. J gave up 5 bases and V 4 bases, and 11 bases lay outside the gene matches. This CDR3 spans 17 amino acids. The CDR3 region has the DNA TGTGCCAGCAGTGGAGCCGGGACAGGGGCGGTTGATCAGCCCCAGCATTTT. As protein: CASSGAGTGAVDQPQHF.

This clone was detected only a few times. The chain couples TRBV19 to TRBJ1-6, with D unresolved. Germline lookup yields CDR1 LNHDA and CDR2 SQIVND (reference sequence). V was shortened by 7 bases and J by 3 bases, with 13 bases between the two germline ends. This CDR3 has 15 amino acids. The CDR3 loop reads CASTKRENYNSPLHF. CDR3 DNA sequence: TGTGCCAGTACCAAGAGGGAAAACTATAATTCACCCCTCCACTTT.

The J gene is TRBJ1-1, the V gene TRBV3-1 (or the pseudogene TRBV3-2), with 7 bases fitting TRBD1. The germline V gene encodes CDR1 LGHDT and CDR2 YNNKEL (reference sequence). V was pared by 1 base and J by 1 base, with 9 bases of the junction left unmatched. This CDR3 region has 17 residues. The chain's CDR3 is CASSQGGDSLANTEAFF. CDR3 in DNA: TGTGCCAGCAGCCAAGGGGGGGACAGCTTAGCGAACACTGAAGCTTTCTTT.

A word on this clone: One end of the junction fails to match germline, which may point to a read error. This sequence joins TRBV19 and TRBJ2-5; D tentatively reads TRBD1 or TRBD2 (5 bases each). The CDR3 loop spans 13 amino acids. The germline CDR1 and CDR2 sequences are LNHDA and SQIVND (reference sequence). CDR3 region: CASSIDGALPGHF. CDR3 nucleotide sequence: TGTGCCAGTAGTATAGACGGGGCCCTACCCGGTCACTTC.

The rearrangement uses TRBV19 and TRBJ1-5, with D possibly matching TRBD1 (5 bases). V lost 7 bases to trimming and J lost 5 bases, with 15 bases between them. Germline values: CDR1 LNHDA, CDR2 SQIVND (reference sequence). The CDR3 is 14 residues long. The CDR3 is CASTSGPSDQPQHF. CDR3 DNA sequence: TGTGCCAGTACCTCGGGACCCAGCGATCAGCCCCAGCATTTT.

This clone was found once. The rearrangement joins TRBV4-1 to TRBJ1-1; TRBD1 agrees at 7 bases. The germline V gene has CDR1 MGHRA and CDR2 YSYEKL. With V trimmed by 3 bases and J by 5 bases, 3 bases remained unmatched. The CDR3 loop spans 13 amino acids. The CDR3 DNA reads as TGCGCCAGCAGCCACGCAGGGGGTACTGAAGCTTTCTTT. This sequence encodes CASSHAGGTEAFF.

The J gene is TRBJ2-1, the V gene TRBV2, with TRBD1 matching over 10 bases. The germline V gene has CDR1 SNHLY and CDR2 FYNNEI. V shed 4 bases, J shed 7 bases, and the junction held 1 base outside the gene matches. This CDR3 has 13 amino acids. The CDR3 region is CASSGTGGNEQFF. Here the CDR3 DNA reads TGTGCCAGCAGTGGGACAGGGGGGAATGAGCAGTTCTTC.

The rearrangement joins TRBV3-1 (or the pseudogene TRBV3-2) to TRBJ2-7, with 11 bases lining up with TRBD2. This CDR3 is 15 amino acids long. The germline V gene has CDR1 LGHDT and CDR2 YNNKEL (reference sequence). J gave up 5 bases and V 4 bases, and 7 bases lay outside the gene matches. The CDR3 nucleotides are TGTGCCAGCAGCCTCCTGACTAGCGGGGCCGACGAGCAGTACTTC. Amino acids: CASSLLTSGADEQYF.

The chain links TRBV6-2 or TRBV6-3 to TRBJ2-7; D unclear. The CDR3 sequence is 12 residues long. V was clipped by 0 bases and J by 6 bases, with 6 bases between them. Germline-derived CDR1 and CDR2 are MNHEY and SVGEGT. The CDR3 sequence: CASSYSGSEQYF. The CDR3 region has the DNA TGTGCCAGCAGTTACTCCGGGTCCGAGCAGTACTTC.

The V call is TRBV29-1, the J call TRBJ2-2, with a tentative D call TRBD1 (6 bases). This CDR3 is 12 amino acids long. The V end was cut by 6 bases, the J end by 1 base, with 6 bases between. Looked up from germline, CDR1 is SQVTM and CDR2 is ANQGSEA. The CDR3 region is CSVGQNTGELFF. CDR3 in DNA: TGCAGCGTGGGACAGAACACCGGGGAGCTGTTTTTT.

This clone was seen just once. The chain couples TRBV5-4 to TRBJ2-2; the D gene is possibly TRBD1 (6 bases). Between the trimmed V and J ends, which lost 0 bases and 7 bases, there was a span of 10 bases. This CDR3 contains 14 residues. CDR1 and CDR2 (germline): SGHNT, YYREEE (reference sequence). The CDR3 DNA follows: TGTGCCAGCAGCTTGGGGGGGCGCGGCGGGGAGCTGTTTTTT. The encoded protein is CASSLGGRGGELFF.

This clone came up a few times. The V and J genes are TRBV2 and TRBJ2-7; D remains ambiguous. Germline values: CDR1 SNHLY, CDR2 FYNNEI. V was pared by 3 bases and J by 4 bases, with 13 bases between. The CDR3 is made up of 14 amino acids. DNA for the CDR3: TGTGCCAGCAGTGACGCCCGGTTTAGGTACGAGCAGTACTTC. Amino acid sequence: CASSDARFRYEQYF.

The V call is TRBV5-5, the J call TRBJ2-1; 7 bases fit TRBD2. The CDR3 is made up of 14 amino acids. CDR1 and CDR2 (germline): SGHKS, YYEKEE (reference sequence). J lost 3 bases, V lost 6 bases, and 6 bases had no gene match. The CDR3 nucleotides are TGTGCCAGCACCCGGGGAGGGGTCTACAATGAGCAGTTCTTC. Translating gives CASTRGGVYNEQFF.

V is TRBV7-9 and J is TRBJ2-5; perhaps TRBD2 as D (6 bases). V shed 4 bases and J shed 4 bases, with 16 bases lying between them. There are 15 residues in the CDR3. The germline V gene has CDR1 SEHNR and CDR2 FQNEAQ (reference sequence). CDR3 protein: CASSYPRGAGETQYF. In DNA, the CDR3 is TGTGCCAGCAGCTATCCCCGGGGAGCGGGAGAGACCCAGTACTTC.

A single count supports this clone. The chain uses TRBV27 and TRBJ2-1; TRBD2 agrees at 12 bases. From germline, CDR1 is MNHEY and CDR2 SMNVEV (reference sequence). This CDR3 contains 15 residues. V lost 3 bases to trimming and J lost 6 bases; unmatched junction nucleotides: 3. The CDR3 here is CASSFGTSGPNEQFF. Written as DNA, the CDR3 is TGTGCCAGCAGTTTTGGGACTAGCGGGCCCAATGAGCAGTTCTTC.

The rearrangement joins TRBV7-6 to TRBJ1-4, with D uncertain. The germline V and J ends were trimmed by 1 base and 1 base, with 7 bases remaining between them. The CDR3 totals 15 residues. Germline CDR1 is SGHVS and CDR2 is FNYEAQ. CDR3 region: CASSLDRVTNEKLFF. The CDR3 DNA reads TGTGCCAGCAGCTTAGACCGGGTAACTAATGAAAAACTGTTTTTT.